These T cell receptor beta chains were read from a single sample in a study of control samples from healthy donors and cancer patients. Sequencing used immunoSEQ multiplex PCR; TCRdb keeps in-frame clones, though not all of them. Of tens of thousands of clones listed, roughly 90% are singletons. The sample consisted of PBMCs. Receptors originate from a man aged 45-65 years with head and neck cancer. Each CDR3 is given without its conserved first and last residue. The D gene is left open where the match is weak.

d_gene,v_gene,CDR3aa
TRBD1,TRBV18,ASSPRPGQTDSPLH
-,TRBV21-1,ASSKVRLPVNTEAF
-,TRBV15,ATSREGGRDEKLF
TRBD1,TRBV7-2,ASSGTGGLNTEAF
-,TRBV10-3,ATSASATSTDTQY
TRBD1,TRBV14,ASSRRDRRQETQY
TRBD2,TRBV27,ASSLSPGRLAGNTDTQY
TRBD1,TRBV28,ASSLYAGGRETQY
TRBD2,TRBV19,ASSITGGEGDEQF
TRBD1,TRBV27,ASSSLRGLTNEKLF
TRBD2,TRBV11-2,ASSSLAGGSRTGELF
-,TRBV28,ASSPSVGASETQY
-,TRBV28,ASSSRGGLMNTEAF
-,TRBV28,ASRQAKYGYT
-,TRBV11-2,ASSLPQAYGGYT
-,TRBV4-3,ASSQERVGVKLF
TRBD1,TRBV6-6,ASSPPPGTGGDTQY
-,TRBV28,ASSLPGRPQGY
-,TRBV19,ASSARTPGEKLF
-,TRBV2,ASREGQGNTGELF
TRBD1,TRBV20-1,SASDPRRQGGNYGYT
-,TRBV29-1,SVEEGWSECEAF
-,TRBV6-5,ASSRDRFGYT
TRBD1,TRBV13,ASSLGTGTVPLENSPLH
TRBD1,TRBV28,ASSLGTGGYNEQF
TRBD1,TRBV5-1,ASSLAKTGGIKSTDTQY
-,TRBV7-9,ATRGGAF
-,TRBV21-1,ASSSSGRINNEQF
-,TRBV6-2/TRBV6-3,ASSYGANYGYT
-,TRBV5-1,ASTGGYTQY
-,TRBV2,ASYEGGATQYNYEQY
TRBD2,TRBV19,ASNQQGLAVNEQY
TRBD1,TRBV18,ASSLLPGTGPNEQF
-,TRBV3-1/TRBV3-2,ASSQEGKDYEQY
-,TRBV6-2/TRBV6-3,ASSNRAYRAGTPRDTQY
TRBD2,TRBV2,ANAGTSGIGEQF
-,TRBV5-1,ASSSTLPRSNEQF
-,TRBV7-8,ASSSSGVGEQY
-,TRBV6-2/TRBV6-3,ASSHKGPGELF
-,TRBV7-2,ASTLYSGHNIQY
-,TRBV9,ASSPSGANVLT
TRBD2,TRBV5-1,ASSLPRTSGRNETQY
TRBD2,TRBV28,ASSLSLVRGDVWETQY
TRBD1,TRBV5-4,ASSDLDRGTDTQY
-,TRBV5-6,ASSLVGGPSTGELF
TRBD2,TRBV19,ASSGGREAPENEQF
TRBD1,TRBV27,ASTPTGGFPGEQF
TRBD2,TRBV4-2,ASSSSGGTYEQY
TRBD1,TRBV2,ASGTGAPNYGYT
TRBD1,TRBV14,ASSQAVGTGDTYEQY